The entry below describes one T cell receptor (beta chain). It has no known antigen specificity. Base qualities were left out, and no much larger clone turns up one base away. The data originate from a study of response to subunit inactivated influenza vaccine (dated 2018 in TCRdb). Notes on the research overall: The study used deep quantitative T cell receptor repertoire profiling to track responses to a trivalent subunit inactivated influenza vaccine. What the research found in general, with its limitations: The authors suggested that each seasonal influenza vaccination may recruit only a limited number of new T cells.

The library was prepared using RT-PCR. Instrument on record: Illumina HiSeq 2500. The public reads were reanalyzed by TCRdb: fastp trimming at Q25, MiXCR alignment, in-frame beta chains only. For every CDR3 protein sequence, its rows merge into one entry that carries the most common genes and DNA. The sample table shows roughly 290,000 distinct CDR3 sequences, and 21% are seen once. The ten largest clonotypes hold 10% of the sample. The germline V gene supplies CDR1 MNHEY and CDR2 SVGEGT. The CDR3 contains 13 residues, cysteine and phenylalanine counted. Kept here is only the CDR3 DNA, which spans 39 bases and is read in frame from base 1. After removal of 7 bases from V and 7 bases from J, the junction retains 6 bases not matched to a gene.

The sequences come from PBMCs from blood, collected about 20 months after vaccination. The sequence was obtained from a man between 50 and 69 years old who received an inactivated influenza vaccine. Donor details come from another sample of the same person, matched by shared clones. The chain couples TRBV6-2 or TRBV6-3 to TRBJ2-2, and 7 bases in between align with TRBD1. CDR3 loop: CASKRGQVGELFF. The DNA reads TGTGCCAGCAAAAGGGGGCAAGTCGGGGAGCTGTTTTTT.